The clone carrying this T cell receptor (beta chain) was counted at least ten times. Antigen: not known. The entirety of the isolated RNA underwent reverse transcription, so expressed TCRB transcripts were sequenced. Clones were read by immunoSEQ multiplex PCR, and TCRdb kept only the in-frame ones, dropping some. The profile shows some 360,000 clones, over 9% of them singletons. This CDR3 contains 12 residues. V was cut by 4 bases and J by 8 bases, with 8 bases left in between. The germline CDR1 and CDR2 sequences are MDHEN and SYDVKM. This record comes from a study of beta chain features in type 1 diabetes. Broader study findings: TCRB CDR3 length was moderately but significantly reduced in all four CD4+ subsets of Type 1 diabetes patients.

Sequencing used central memory CD4+ T cells from blood. This chain connects TRBV28 to TRBJ2-2; D is unresolved. The sequence came from a man aged 30 to 45 with type 1 diabetes. The CDR3 coding sequence is TGTGCCAGCAGTTCCATCTGGGGGGAGCTGTTTTTT. This gives the protein CASSSIWGELFF.